The 20 T cell receptor beta chains given below trace back to one sample, sequenced in a study of patients and donors after allogeneic stem cell transplantation. Each CDR3 protein gets one entry after TCRdb re-called the RT-PCR reads with MiXCR. Among roughly 200,000 distinct CDR3 sequences listed, around two fifths were seen once. Material: blood, either unsorted or a sorted T cell fraction (not recorded which). These receptors were obtained from a human donor who was either an allogeneic HSCT recipient or a stem cell or donor lymphocyte infusion donor (not recorded which). It is not recorded whose cells these are; they may come from a transplant donor.

V gene TRBV7-9 combines with J gene TRBJ2-2; D remains unclear. Trimming shortened V by 1 base and J by 1 base, and 13 bases separated the two germline ends. The CDR3 extends over 17 amino acids. Germline values: CDR1 SEHNR, CDR2 FQNEAQ (reference sequence). In DNA, the CDR3 is TGTGCCAGCAGCTTAGAACTTCAAGTAAAGAACACCGGGGAGCTGTTTTTT. It translates to CASSLELQVKNTGELFF.

This rearrangement joins TRBV20-1 to TRBJ1-2; 12 bases agree with TRBD1. The CDR3 is 14 amino acids. Germline CDR1 DFQATT, CDR2 SNEGSKA (reference sequence). Trimming took 5 bases from V and 7 from J; bases not matched to a gene: 8. The CDR3, as DNA: TGCAGTGCTGGTCCGGGACAGGGGGCTGGTGGCTACACCTTC. Amino acids: CSAGPGQGAGGYTF.

The chain recombines TRBV5-6 with TRBJ1-1, with D tentatively TRBD1 (6 bases). The germline V gene has CDR1 SGHDT and CDR2 YYEEEE. CDR3 size: 13 residues. V was trimmed by 5 bases and J by 6 bases, leaving 14 bases between them. This CDR3 reads CASRSTGFPEAFF. CDR3 in DNA: TGTGCCAGCAGATCTACAGGGTTCCCTGAAGCTTTCTTT.

The table lists this clonotype with a few counts. CDR3 DNA: TGTGCCAGCAGTTTCAATACCGGGACGGAATACTCTGGAAACACCATATATTTT. Amino acids: CASSFNTGTEYSGNTIYF. This sequence joins TRBV12-3 or TRBV12-4 and TRBJ1-3; TRBD1 might be the D (5 bases). V lost 3 bases to trimming and J lost 0 bases, with 18 bases between them. This CDR3 region has 18 residues.

In its sample, this clonotype was seen a few times. The chain uses TRBV7-2 and TRBJ2-5; D may be TRBD1 (5 bases). V was shortened by 1 base and J by 7 bases, with 13 bases between the two germline ends. Germline loops: CDR1 SGHTA, CDR2 FQGNSA. CDR3 length: 14 residues. CDR3 in DNA: TGTGCCAGCAGCTTAGTGATAGGGGATGGGACCCAGTACTTC. Its translation: CASSLVIGDGTQYF.

The V call is TRBV20-1, the J call TRBJ1-5; D not certain. Trimming took 7 bases from V and 9 from J, leaving 4 bases between them. The CDR3 length is 8 residues. Per the germline V gene, CDR1 is DFQATT and CDR2 is SNEGSKA (reference sequence). Here the CDR3 reads CSVGPQHF. DNA for the CDR3: TGCAGTGTGGGGCCCCAGCATTTT.

About this clonotype itself: At one end, the junction sequence differs from germline, possibly due to a read error. The CDR3 loop is CASSEKFSWGGYTF. In DNA form, the CDR3 reads TGCGCCAGCAGTGAAAAATTTAGTTGGGGTGGCTACACCTTC. The chain combines TRBV25-1 with TRBJ1-2, with D hard to call. The CDR3 contains 14 residues. The germline gives CDR1 MGHDK, CDR2 SYGVNS.

This clonotype was detected ten times or more. V gene TRBV7-6 combines with J gene TRBJ1-2; 7 nucleotides match TRBD1. Trimming took 2 bases from V and 3 from J; bases not matched to a gene: 3. CDR1 is SGHVS and CDR2 is FNYEAQ in the germline V gene. This CDR3 spans 14 amino acids. CDR3 nucleotide sequence: TGTGCCAGCAGCTTAACCCAGGGGGACTATGGCTACACCTTC. Amino acids: CASSLTQGDYGYTF. Combining the CDR3 with reference TRBV7-6 and TRBJ1-2 gives the whole variable domain GAGVSQSPRYKVTKRGQDVALRCDPISGHVSLYWYRQALGQGPEFLTYFNYEAQQDKSGLPNDRFSAERPEGSISTLTIQRTEQRDSAMYRCASSLTQGDYGYTFGSGTRLTVV.

The genes are TRBV12-3 or TRBV12-4 and TRBJ1-1; TRBD1 matches 7 bases. J gave up 4 bases and V 6 bases, and 8 bases lay outside the gene matches. The CDR3 loop spans 14 amino acids. The CDR3 sequence is CASRPTGSGTEAFF. The CDR3, as DNA: TGTGCCAGCAGGCCGACAGGGTCGGGCACTGAAGCTTTCTTT.

A single count supports this clonotype. V gene TRBV29-1 combines with J gene TRBJ2-7, with a weak D call TRBD1 (6 bases). The CDR3 spans 14 residues. The V gene's germline CDR1 is SQVTM and CDR2 ANQGSEA. The V end lost 0 bases, the J end lost 4 bases, and 13 bases lay between the germline ends. CDR3 residues: CSVEDVDRSYEQYF. The CDR3 DNA reads as TGCAGCGTTGAAGATGTGGACAGATCATACGAGCAGTACTTC.

This chain joins TRBV7-2 and TRBJ2-1; D gene uncertain. The CDR3 loop spans 13 amino acids. In germline, CDR1 is SGHTA, CDR2 FQGNSA. Deletions cut 0 bases from V and 3 bases from J, with 3 bases between. CDR3 sequence (DNA): TGTGCCAGCAGCTTAGCGGTCTACAATGAGCAGTTCTTC. It codes for CASSLAVYNEQFF. Full variable domain (remainder filled in from reference TRBV7-2 and TRBJ2-1): GAGVSQSPSNKVTEKGKDVELRCDPISGHTALYWYRQSLGQGLEFLIYFQGNSAPDKSGLPSDRFSAERTGGSVSTLTIQRTQQEDSAVYLCASSLAVYNEQFFGPGTRLTVL.

The gene calls are TRBV5-1 and TRBJ1-5; D is possibly TRBD1 (5 bases). With 1 base removed from V and 6 bases from J, the gap between germline ends came to 14 bases. The CDR3 extends over 15 amino acids. Germline loops: CDR1 SGHRS, CDR2 YFSETQ. This CDR3 is CASSLWGDDGQPQHF. For the CDR3, the DNA is TGCGCCAGCAGCTTGTGGGGGGACGATGGTCAGCCCCAGCATTTT.

Only a few counts were recorded for this clonotype. The CDR3 is CASSPGVSGSSYNEQFF. CDR3 DNA sequence: TGTGCCAGCAGCCCAGGGGTTAGCGGGAGCTCCTACAATGAGCAGTTCTTC. The chain couples TRBV9 to TRBJ2-1; TRBD2 matches at 9 bases. The CDR3 has 17 amino acids. Germline CDR1 reads SGDLS; CDR2 reads YYNGEE. J lost 0 bases, V lost 4 bases, and 8 bases had no gene match.

The CDR3 loop reads CASSPMTGTNGELFF. The CDR3 DNA follows: TGTGCCAGCAGCCCCATGACAGGGACCAACGGGGAGCTGTTTTTT. The gene calls are TRBV9 and TRBJ2-2, with 7 bases lining up with TRBD1. J lost 7 bases, V lost 4 bases, and 10 bases had no gene match. Germline V gene sequence: CDR1 SGDLS, CDR2 YYNGEE. This CDR3 spans 15 amino acids. Full variable domain (outside the CDR3, taken from reference TRBV9 and TRBJ2-2): DSGVTQTPKHLITATGQRVTLRCSPRSGDLSVYWYQQSLDQGLQFLIQYYNGEERAKGNILERFSAQQFPDLHSELNLSSLELGDSALYFCASSPMTGTNGELFFGEGSRLTVL.

V usage is TRBV2 and J usage is TRBJ2-3; D unclear. Germline V lookup: CDR1 SNHLY, CDR2 FYNNEI. This CDR3 contains 17 residues. Deletions cut 7 bases from V and 0 bases from J, with 20 bases between. CDR3 in DNA: TGTGCCAGCACCGTTCCTTCACTGGAAGCTAGCACAGATACGCAGTATTTT. It yields the protein CASTVPSLEASTDTQYF.

This clonotype turned up a few times. The chain combines TRBV4-3 with TRBJ1-4, with no clear D. Trimming removed 2 bases from V and 0 bases from J, with 10 bases in between. The CDR3 is made up of 16 amino acids. The germline V gene encodes CDR1 LGHNA and CDR2 YSLEER. The CDR3: CASSQTVAATNEKLFF. The CDR3 nucleotides read TGCGCCAGCAGCCAAACAGTTGCCGCAACTAATGAAAAACTGTTTTTT.

This clonotype appeared many times. This chain links TRBV20-1 with TRBJ1-4; 8 bases are a match to TRBD1. This CDR3 has 13 residues. CDR1 is DFQATT and CDR2 is SNEGSKA in the germline V gene (reference sequence). The V segment lost 4 bases and the J segment 8 bases; nucleotides outside the gene matches: 6. As DNA, the CDR3 is TGCAGTGCTACCGGACAGGGAGAAGAAAAACTGTTTTTT. Its protein is CSATGQGEEKLFF.

The genes are TRBV12-3 or TRBV12-4 and TRBJ1-2; possible D gene TRBD1, 6 bases. V was trimmed by 3 bases and J by 8 bases, leaving 10 bases between them. This CDR3 has 12 residues. The CDR3 region has the DNA TGTGCCAGCAGTTTCTCAGGGGTCGGCTACACCTTC. As protein: CASSFSGVGYTF.

This clonotype was seen more than once but under ten times. The chain joins TRBV3-1 to TRBJ1-2; TRBD1 matches at 7 bases. Germline V gene data show CDR1 as LGHDT and CDR2 as YNNKEL (reference sequence). The CDR3 is 12 residues long. V lost 10 bases to trimming and J lost 7 bases; unmatched junction nucleotides: 9. As DNA, the CDR3 is TGTGCCACTTTCTCGACAGGGCTTGGCTACACCTTC. It yields the protein CATFSTGLGYTF. Combining the CDR3 with reference TRBV3-1 and TRBJ1-2 gives the whole variable domain DTAVSQTPKYLVTQMGNDKSIKCEQNLGHDTMYWYKQDSKKFLKIMFSYNNKELIINETVPNRFSPKSPDKAHLNLHINSLELGDSAVYFCATFSTGLGYTFGSGTRLTVV.

The V call is TRBV6-6, the J call TRBJ2-2, with a weak D call TRBD1 (8 bases). V lost 5 bases and J lost 3, with 13 bases in between. Looked up from germline, CDR1 is MNHNY and CDR2 is SVGAGI (reference sequence). CDR3 length: 15 amino acids. The DNA for the CDR3 is TGTGCCAGCAGTGGAGCGGGACAGGACACCGGGGAGCTGTTTTTT. This gives the protein CASSGAGQDTGELFF.